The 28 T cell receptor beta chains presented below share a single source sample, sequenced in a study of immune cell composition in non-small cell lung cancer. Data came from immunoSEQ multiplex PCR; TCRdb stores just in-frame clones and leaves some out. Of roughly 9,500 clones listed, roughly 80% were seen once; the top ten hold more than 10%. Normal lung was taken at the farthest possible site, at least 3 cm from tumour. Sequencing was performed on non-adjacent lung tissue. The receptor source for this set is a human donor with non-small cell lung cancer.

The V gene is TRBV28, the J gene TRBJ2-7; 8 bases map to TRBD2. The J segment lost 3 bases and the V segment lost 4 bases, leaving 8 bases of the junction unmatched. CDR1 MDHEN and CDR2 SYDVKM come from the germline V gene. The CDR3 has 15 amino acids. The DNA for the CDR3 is TGTGCCAGCAGTTCAGTTAGCGGGATCAACTACGAGCAGTACTTC. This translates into CASSSVSGINYEQYF.

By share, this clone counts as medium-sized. The CDR3 bases are TGTGCCAGCTCACCACAGGGGTGGGATCAGCCCCAGCATTTT. Protein: CASSPQGWDQPQHF. The chain has TRBV18 and TRBJ1-5, with D tentatively TRBD1 (5 bases). The CDR3 runs 14 residues. V was pared by 1 base and J by 5 bases, with 9 bases between. Looked up from germline, CDR1 is KGHSH and CDR2 is LQKENI.

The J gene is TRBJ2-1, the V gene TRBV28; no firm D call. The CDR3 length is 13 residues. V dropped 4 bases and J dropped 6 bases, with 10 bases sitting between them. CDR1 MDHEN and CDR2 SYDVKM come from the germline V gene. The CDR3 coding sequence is TGTGCCAGCAGTTCCTTCATCTCCAATGAGCAGTTCTTC. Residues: CASSSFISNEQFF.

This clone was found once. DNA of the CDR3: TGTGCCAGCAGTTTCAGGACGGGTAACACAGATACGCAGTATTTT. Its protein product is CASSFRTGNTDTQYF. The chain couples TRBV27 to TRBJ2-3; the D is unclear. The CDR3 covers 15 residues. Germline lookup yields CDR1 MNHEY and CDR2 SMNVEV (reference sequence). Trimming took 3 bases from V and 2 from J, leaving 12 bases between them.

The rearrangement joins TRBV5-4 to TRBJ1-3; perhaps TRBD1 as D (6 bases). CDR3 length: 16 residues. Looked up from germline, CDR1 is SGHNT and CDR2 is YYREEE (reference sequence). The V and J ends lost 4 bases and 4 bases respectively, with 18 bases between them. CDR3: CASSPGAGATGNTIYF. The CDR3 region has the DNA TGTGCCAGCAGCCCGGGGGCAGGGGCGACCGGAAACACCATATATTTT.

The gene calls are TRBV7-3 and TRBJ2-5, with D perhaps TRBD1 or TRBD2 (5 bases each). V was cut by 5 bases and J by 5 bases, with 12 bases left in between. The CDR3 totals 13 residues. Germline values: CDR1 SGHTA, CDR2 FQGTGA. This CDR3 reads CASSRRGDETQYF. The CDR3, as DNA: TGTGCCAGCAGCCGAAGAGGGGATGAGACCCAGTACTTC.

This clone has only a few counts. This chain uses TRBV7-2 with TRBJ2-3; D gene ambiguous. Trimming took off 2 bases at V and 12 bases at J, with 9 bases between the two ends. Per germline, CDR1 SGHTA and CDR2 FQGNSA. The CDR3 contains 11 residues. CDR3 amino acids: CASSLLLEQYF. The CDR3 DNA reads TGTGCCAGCAGCTTACTCCTGGAACAGTATTTT.

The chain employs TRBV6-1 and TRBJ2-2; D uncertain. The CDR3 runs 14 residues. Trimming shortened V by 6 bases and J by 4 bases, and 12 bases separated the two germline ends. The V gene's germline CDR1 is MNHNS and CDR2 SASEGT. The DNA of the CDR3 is TGTGCCAGCAGCTCCTCCCCGGGCACCGGGGAGCTGTTTTTT. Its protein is CASSSSPGTGELFF.

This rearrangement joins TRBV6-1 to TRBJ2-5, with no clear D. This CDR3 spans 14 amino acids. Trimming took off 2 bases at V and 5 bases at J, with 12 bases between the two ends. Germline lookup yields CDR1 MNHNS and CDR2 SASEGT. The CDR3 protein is CASSEFMGRETQYF. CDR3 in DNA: TGTGCCAGCAGTGAATTCATGGGTAGGGAGACCCAGTACTTC.

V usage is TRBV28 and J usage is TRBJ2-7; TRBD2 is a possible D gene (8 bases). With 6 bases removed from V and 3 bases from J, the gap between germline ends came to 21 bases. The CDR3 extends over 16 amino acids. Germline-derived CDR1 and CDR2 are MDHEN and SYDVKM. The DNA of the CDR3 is TGTGCCAGCAGGCCCGGGAGGGGGCAGGGAATCTACGAGCAGTACTTC. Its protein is CASRPGRGQGIYEQYF.

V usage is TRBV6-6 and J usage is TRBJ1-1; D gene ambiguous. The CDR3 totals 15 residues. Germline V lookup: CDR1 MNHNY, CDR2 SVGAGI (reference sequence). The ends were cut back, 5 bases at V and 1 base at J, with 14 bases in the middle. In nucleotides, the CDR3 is TGTGCCAGCAGTCTAGCCCCTCAACAGAACACTGAAGCTTTCTTT. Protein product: CASSLAPQQNTEAFF.

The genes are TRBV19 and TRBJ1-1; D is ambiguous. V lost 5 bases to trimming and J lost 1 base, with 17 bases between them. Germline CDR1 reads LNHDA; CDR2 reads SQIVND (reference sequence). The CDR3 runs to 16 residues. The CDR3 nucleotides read TGTGCCAGTAGTGACCCACGAGGGAAATCGAACACTGAAGCTTTCTTT. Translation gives CASSDPRGKSNTEAFF.

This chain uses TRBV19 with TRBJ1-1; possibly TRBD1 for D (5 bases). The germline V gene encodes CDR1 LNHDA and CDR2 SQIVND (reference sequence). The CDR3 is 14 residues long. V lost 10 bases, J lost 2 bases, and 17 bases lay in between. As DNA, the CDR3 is TGTGCCACCAAAAGGGACGGTGCTAACACTGAAGCTTTCTTT. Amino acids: CATKRDGANTEAFF.

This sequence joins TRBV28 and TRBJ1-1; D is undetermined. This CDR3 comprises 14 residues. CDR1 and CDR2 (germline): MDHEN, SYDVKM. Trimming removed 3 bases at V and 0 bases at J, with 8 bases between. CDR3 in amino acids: CASSLVTVNTEAFF. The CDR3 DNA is TGTGCCAGCAGTTTGGTGACGGTGAACACTGAAGCTTTCTTT.

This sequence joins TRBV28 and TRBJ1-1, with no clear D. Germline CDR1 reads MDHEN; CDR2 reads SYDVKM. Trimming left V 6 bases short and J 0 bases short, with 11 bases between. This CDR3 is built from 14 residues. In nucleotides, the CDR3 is TGTGCCAGCAGCCATCAGACACTGAACACTGAAGCTTTCTTT. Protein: CASSHQTLNTEAFF.

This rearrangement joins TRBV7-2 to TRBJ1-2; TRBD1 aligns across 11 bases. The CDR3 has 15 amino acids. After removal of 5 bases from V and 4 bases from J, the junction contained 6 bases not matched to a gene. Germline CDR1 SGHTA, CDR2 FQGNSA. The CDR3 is CASSPPGQGAYGYTF. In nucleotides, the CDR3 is TGTGCCAGCAGCCCACCTGGACAGGGGGCCTATGGCTACACCTTC.

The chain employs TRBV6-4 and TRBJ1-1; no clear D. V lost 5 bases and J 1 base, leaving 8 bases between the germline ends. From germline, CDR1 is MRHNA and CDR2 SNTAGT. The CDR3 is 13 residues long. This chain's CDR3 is CASSYTSNTEAFF. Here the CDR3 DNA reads TGTGCCAGCAGTTACACCTCGAACACTGAAGCTTTCTTT.

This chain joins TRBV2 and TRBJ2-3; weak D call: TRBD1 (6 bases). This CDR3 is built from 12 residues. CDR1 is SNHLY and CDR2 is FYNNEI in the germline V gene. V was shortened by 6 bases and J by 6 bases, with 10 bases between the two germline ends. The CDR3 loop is CASSRGRDTQYF. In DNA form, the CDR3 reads TGTGCCAGCAGCAGGGGACGGGATACGCAGTATTTT.

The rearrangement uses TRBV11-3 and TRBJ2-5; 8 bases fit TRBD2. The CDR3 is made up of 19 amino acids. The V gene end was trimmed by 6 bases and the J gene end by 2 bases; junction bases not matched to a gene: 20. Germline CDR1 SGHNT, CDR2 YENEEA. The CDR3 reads CASRAPIVLAGKYQETQYF. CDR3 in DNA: TGTGCCAGCAGGGCCCCCATCGTTCTAGCGGGTAAGTATCAAGAGACCCAGTACTTC.

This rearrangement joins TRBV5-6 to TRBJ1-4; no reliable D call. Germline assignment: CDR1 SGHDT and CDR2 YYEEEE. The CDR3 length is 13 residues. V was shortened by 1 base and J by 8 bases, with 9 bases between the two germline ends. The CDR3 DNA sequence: TGTGCCAGCAGCTTGCTAGGGAAGGAAAAACTGTTTTTT. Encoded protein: CASSLLGKEKLFF.

The chain's CDR3 is CSVKAGVGTDTQYF. The CDR3 bases are TGCAGCGTGAAAGCGGGAGTTGGCACAGATACGCAGTATTTT. The chain couples TRBV29-1 to TRBJ2-3, with 8 bases lining up with TRBD2. Germline V gene data show CDR1 as SQVTM and CDR2 as ANQGSEA. CDR3 length: 14 amino acids. V shed 6 bases and J 1 base; nucleotides not matched to a gene: 6.

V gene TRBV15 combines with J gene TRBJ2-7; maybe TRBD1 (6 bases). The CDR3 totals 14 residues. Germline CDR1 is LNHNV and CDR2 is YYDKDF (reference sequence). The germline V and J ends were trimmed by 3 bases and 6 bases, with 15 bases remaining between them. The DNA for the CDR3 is TGTGCCACCAGCAGGGCCAGCTCAGGGGCCGAGCAGTACTTC. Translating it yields CATSRASSGAEQYF.

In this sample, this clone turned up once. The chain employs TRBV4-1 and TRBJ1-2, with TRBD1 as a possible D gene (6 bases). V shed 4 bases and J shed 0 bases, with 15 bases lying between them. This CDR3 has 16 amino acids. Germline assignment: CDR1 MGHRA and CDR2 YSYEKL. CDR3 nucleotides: TGCGCCAGCAGCCCCGGAGGGGGGGCTACTAACTATGGCTACACCTTC. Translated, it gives CASSPGGGATNYGYTF.

This chain's CDR3 is CASSLEGQGGHEQYF. CDR3 nucleotides: TGTGCCAGCAGTCTTGAGGGGCAGGGGGGTCACGAGCAGTACTTC. The rearrangement links TRBV2 to TRBJ2-7; D may be TRBD1 (7 bases). This CDR3 spans 15 amino acids. Germline CDR1 reads SNHLY; CDR2 reads FYNNEI. The V gene lost 5 bases and the J gene lost 5 bases, with 19 bases spanning the gap.

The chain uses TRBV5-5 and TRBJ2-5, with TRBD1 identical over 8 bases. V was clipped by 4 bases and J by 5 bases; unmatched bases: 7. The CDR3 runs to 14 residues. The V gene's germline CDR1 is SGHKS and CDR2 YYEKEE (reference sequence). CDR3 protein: CASSNDRGGETQYF. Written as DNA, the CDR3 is TGTGCCAGCAGCAATGACAGGGGCGGGGAGACCCAGTACTTC.

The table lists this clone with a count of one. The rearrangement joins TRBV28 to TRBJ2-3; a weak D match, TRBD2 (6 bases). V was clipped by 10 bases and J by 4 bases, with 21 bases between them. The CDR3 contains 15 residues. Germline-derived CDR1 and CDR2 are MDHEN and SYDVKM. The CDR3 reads CATLGGGASADTQYF. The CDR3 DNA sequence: TGTGCCACCCTCGGCGGCGGGGCGAGCGCAGATACGCAGTATTTT. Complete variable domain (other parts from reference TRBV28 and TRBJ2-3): DVKVTQSSRYLVKRTGEKVFLECVQDMDHENMFWYRQDPGLGLRLIYFSYDVKMKEKGDIPEGYSVSREKKERFSLILESASTNQTSMYLCATLGGGASADTQYFGPGTRLTVL.

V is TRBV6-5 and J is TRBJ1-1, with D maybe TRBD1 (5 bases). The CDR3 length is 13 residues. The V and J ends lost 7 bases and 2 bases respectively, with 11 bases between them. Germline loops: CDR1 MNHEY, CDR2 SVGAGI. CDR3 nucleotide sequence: TGTGCCAGCACCAAGACAGAAAACACTGAAGCTTTCTTT. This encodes CASTKTENTEAFF.

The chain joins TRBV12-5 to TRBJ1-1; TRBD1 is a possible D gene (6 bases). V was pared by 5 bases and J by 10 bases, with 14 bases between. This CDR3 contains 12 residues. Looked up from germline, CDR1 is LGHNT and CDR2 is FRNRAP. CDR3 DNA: TGTGCTAGTGGTGCGGACAGCGGCGTAGCTTTCTTT. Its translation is CASGADSGVAFF. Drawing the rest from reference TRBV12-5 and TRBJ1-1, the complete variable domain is DARVTQTPRHKVTEMGQEVTMRCQPILGHNTVFWYRQTMMQGLELLAYFRNRAPLDDSGMPKDRFSAEMPDATLATLKIQPSEPRDSAVYFCASGADSGVAFFGQGTRLTVV.